The 3 T cell receptor beta chains given below trace back to one sample, sequenced in a study of shared clonotypes between healthy human individuals. Using immunoSEQ multiplex PCR, the repertoire was profiled, and TCRdb retains in-frame clones only, with some absent. This sample has some 2,000,000 clones, with roughly 95% found just once. Cells designated naive CD8 were CD45RO-negative and were positively selected for CCR7, with terminally differentiated effector memory CD45RA+ cells excluded. What was sequenced was naive CD8+ T cells sorted from blood. These TCRs come from a young man in good health.

This chain uses TRBV5-4 with TRBJ2-7; a possible D gene is TRBD2 (5 bases). The CDR3 covers 14 residues. CDR1 and CDR2 (germline): SGHNT, YYREEE (reference sequence). Trimming shortened V by 2 bases and J by 5 bases, and 14 bases separated the two germline ends. The CDR3 nucleotides are TGTGCCAGCAGCTTTGAGGCGGGCGTTAACGAGCAGTACTTC. Its protein product is CASSFEAGVNEQYF.

CDR3 in amino acids: CASRTGAGALQTQYF. CDR3 sequence (DNA): TGTGCCAGCAGGACGGGCGCAGGGGCCTTGCAGACCCAGTACTTC. V gene TRBV2 combines with J gene TRBJ2-5, with a possible D match to TRBD1 (6 bases). CDR3 length equals 15 residues. The V and J ends lost 6 bases and 6 bases respectively, with 20 bases between them. Germline CDR1 reads SNHLY; CDR2 reads FYNNEI.

The V gene is TRBV27, the J gene TRBJ1-2; the match to TRBD1 covers 8 bases. V dropped 0 bases and J dropped 4; count of bases not matched to a gene: 7. The CDR3 extends over 16 amino acids. CDR1 and CDR2 from the germline V gene are MNHEY and SMNVEV (reference sequence). CDR3 coding DNA: TGTGCCAGCAGTTTATCCCCAGGGACAGGAGCCTATGGCTACACCTTC. It specifies CASSLSPGTGAYGYTF.